Listed below are T cell receptor beta chains from one sample, sequenced in a study of blood T cells in healthy people across ages. TCRdb re-called the 5' RACE reads with MiXCR, one entry per CDR3 protein. The table includes 1,300,000 or so distinct CDR3 sequences, almost 60% detected once. What was sequenced was blood. The source is a man aged 18 to 30 in good health. CDR3s include the opening cysteine and the closing phenylalanine or tryptophan. Each record gives: clone size, V gene, D gene, J gene, CDR3 protein, CDR3 DNA. D genes are given only for firm matches. For some rows the clone size is stated as once, few or many, or as a class when expanded; others skip it.

clone size: -; V gene: TRBV29-1; D gene: -; J gene: TRBJ2-7; CDR3 protein: CSVEIADWYSYEQYF; CDR3 DNA: TGCAGCGTTGAAATCGCGGACTGGTACTCCTACGAGCAGTACTTC
clone size: -; V gene: TRBV6-6; D gene: TRBD1; J gene: TRBJ2-7; CDR3 protein: CASSYPDRGRYEQYF; CDR3 DNA: TGTGCCAGCAGTTACCCGGACAGGGGGCGTTACGAGCAGTACTTC
clone size: -; V gene: TRBV4-2; D gene: TRBD1; J gene: TRBJ2-7; CDR3 protein: CASSQALTGPTYEQYF; CDR3 DNA: TGTGCCAGCAGCCAGGCCTTGACAGGGCCCACCTACGAGCAGTACTTC
clone size: -; V gene: TRBV5-1; D gene: -; J gene: TRBJ2-7; CDR3 protein: CASSWEKGLYEQYF; CDR3 DNA: TGCGCCAGCAGCTGGGAGAAAGGGTTATACGAGCAGTACTTC
clone size: -; V gene: TRBV7-2; D gene: TRBD1; J gene: TRBJ1-2; CDR3 protein: CASSPTTGSHGYTF; CDR3 DNA: TGTGCCAGCAGCCCAACGACAGGGTCCCATGGCTACACCTTC
clone size: -; V gene: TRBV20-1; D gene: -; J gene: TRBJ2-7; CDR3 protein: CSTIGPKNLYEQYF; CDR3 DNA: TGCAGTACGATAGGACCCAAGAACCTGTACGAGCAGTACTTC
clone size: -; V gene: TRBV12-3/TRBV12-4; D gene: TRBD1; J gene: TRBJ2-2; CDR3 protein: CASIQGAIGELFF; CDR3 DNA: TGTGCCAGCATACAGGGGGCCATCGGGGAGTTGTTTTTT
clone size: -; V gene: TRBV13; D gene: -; J gene: TRBJ2-7; CDR3 protein: CASSSGHKNYEQYF; CDR3 DNA: TGTGCCAGCAGCTCGGGACATAAAAACTACGAGCAGTACTTC
clone size: -; V gene: TRBV6-6; D gene: -; J gene: TRBJ2-7; CDR3 protein: CASSYAAPGSSYEQYF; CDR3 DNA: TGTGCCAGCAGTTACGCCGCCCCGGGATCCTCCTACGAGCAGTACTTC
clone size: few; V gene: TRBV29-1; D gene: -; J gene: TRBJ2-3; CDR3 protein: CSVGPPTVSTDTQYF; CDR3 DNA: TGCAGCGTTGGGCCCCCGACAGTAAGCACAGATACGCAGTATTTT
clone size: -; V gene: TRBV7-2; D gene: -; J gene: TRBJ1-2; CDR3 protein: CASSPNPGLGGYTF; CDR3 DNA: TGTGCCAGCAGCCCAAACCCAGGGTTAGGCGGCTACACCTTC
clone size: -; V gene: TRBV7-2; D gene: -; J gene: TRBJ1-1; CDR3 protein: CASSLGVELNTEAFF; CDR3 DNA: TGTGCCAGCAGCTTAGGAGTCGAACTGAACACTGAAGCTTTCTTT
clone size: -; V gene: TRBV6-5; D gene: -; J gene: TRBJ1-5; CDR3 protein: CASSYSRAGEQPQHF; CDR3 DNA: TGTGCCAGCAGTTACTCGAGGGCAGGGGAGCAGCCCCAGCATTTT
clone size: -; V gene: TRBV20-1; D gene: -; J gene: TRBJ2-3; CDR3 protein: CSASKGPVRDTQYF; CDR3 DNA: TGCAGTGCTAGTAAGGGGCCCGTCAGAGATACGCAGTATTTT
clone size: -; V gene: TRBV10-3; D gene: -; J gene: TRBJ1-1; CDR3 protein: CAIRGINTEAFF; CDR3 DNA: TGTGCCATCAGGGGGATAAACACTGAAGCTTTCTTT
clone size: once; V gene: TRBV29-1; D gene: -; J gene: TRBJ1-1; CDR3 protein: CSVWVRSGTEAFF; CDR3 DNA: TGCAGCGTTTGGGTCAGGTCAGGAACTGAAGCTTTCTTT
clone size: many; V gene: TRBV20-1; D gene: -; J gene: TRBJ2-5; CDR3 protein: CSASGRPIQETQYF; CDR3 DNA: TGCAGTGCTAGTGGCAGACCTATCCAAGAGACCCAGTACTTC
clone size: few; V gene: TRBV20-1; D gene: -; J gene: TRBJ2-3; CDR3 protein: CSATSAASTDTQYF; CDR3 DNA: TGCAGTGCCACGTCTGCGGCTAGCACAGATACGCAGTATTTT
clone size: few; V gene: TRBV27; D gene: TRBD2; J gene: TRBJ2-3; CDR3 protein: CASVVLAGGGDTQYF; CDR3 DNA: TGTGCCAGCGTAGTACTAGCGGGCGGGGGAGATACGCAGTATTTT
clone size: -; V gene: TRBV4-3; D gene: -; J gene: TRBJ2-3; CDR3 protein: CASSTLPPRRHTDTQYF; CDR3 DNA: TGCGCCAGCAGCACCCTCCCACCCCGGCGGCACACAGATACGCAGTATTTT
clone size: many; V gene: TRBV5-1; D gene: TRBD2; J gene: TRBJ2-7; CDR3 protein: CASRRESYEQYF; CDR3 DNA: TGCGCCAGCAGGCGGGAGAGCTACGAGCAGTACTTC
clone size: -; V gene: TRBV5-1; D gene: TRBD2; J gene: TRBJ2-6; CDR3 protein: CASSLSVRGESSGANVLTF; CDR3 DNA: TGCGCCAGCAGCTTGTCGGTGCGGGGGGAAAGCTCTGGGGCCAACGTCCTGACTTTC
clone size: -; V gene: TRBV12-3/TRBV12-4; D gene: TRBD1; J gene: TRBJ2-7; CDR3 protein: CASSPQGGKEQYF; CDR3 DNA: TGTGCCAGCAGCCCGCAAGGGGGCAAGGAGCAGTACTTC
clone size: once; V gene: TRBV29-1; D gene: TRBD1; J gene: TRBJ2-3; CDR3 protein: CSAKDRGHTDTQYF; CDR3 DNA: TGCAGCGCTAAGGACAGGGGCCACACAGATACGCAGTATTTT
clone size: few; V gene: TRBV4-1; D gene: TRBD2; J gene: TRBJ2-1; CDR3 protein: CASSQGGTTSSDNEQFF; CDR3 DNA: TGCGCCAGCAGCCAAGGGGGGACGACTAGCAGCGACAATGAGCAGTTCTTC
clone size: -; V gene: TRBV27; D gene: TRBD1; J gene: TRBJ1-5; CDR3 protein: CAKLGDSHQPQHF; CDR3 DNA: TGTGCCAAACTAGGGGACAGCCATCAGCCCCAGCATTTT
clone size: -; V gene: TRBV6-5; D gene: -; J gene: TRBJ2-3; CDR3 protein: CASMWRDTQYF; CDR3 DNA: TGTGCCAGCATGTGGAGAGATACGCAGTATTTT
clone size: -; V gene: TRBV29-1; D gene: TRBD2; J gene: TRBJ2-4; CDR3 protein: CSARGGSGGNIQYF; CDR3 DNA: TGCAGCGCTCGGGGGGGGTCCGGCGGGAACATTCAGTACTTC
clone size: -; V gene: TRBV12-5; D gene: TRBD1; J gene: TRBJ1-2; CDR3 protein: CASGLLVGQLNYGYTF; CDR3 DNA: TGTGCTAGTGGTTTGTTAGTGGGACAGCTAAACTATGGCTACACCTTC
clone size: -; V gene: TRBV6-2/TRBV6-3; D gene: -; J gene: TRBJ2-1; CDR3 protein: CASSPRDFYNEQFF; CDR3 DNA: TGTGCCAGCAGTCCAAGGGATTTTTACAATGAGCAGTTCTTC
clone size: -; V gene: TRBV9; D gene: TRBD1; J gene: TRBJ2-1; CDR3 protein: CASSVGGQSNEQFF; CDR3 DNA: TGTGCCAGCAGCGTAGGGGGACAGAGCAATGAGCAGTTCTTC
clone size: few; V gene: TRBV10-3; D gene: TRBD1; J gene: TRBJ2-7; CDR3 protein: CAISEVDRGAYEQYF; CDR3 DNA: TGTGCCATCAGTGAGGTGGACAGGGGAGCCTACGAGCAGTACTTC
clone size: -; V gene: TRBV4-2; D gene: -; J gene: TRBJ2-3; CDR3 protein: CASSLEGWSSTDTQYF; CDR3 DNA: TGTGCCAGCAGCCTCGAAGGCTGGTCCAGCACAGATACGCAGTATTTT
clone size: -; V gene: TRBV12-3/TRBV12-4; D gene: -; J gene: TRBJ1-6; CDR3 protein: CASGPSGGSNSPLHF; CDR3 DNA: TGTGCCAGCGGCCCATCGGGGGGGAGCAATTCACCCCTCCACTTT
clone size: -; V gene: TRBV29-1; D gene: -; J gene: TRBJ1-1; CDR3 protein: CSVVMSAEAFF; CDR3 DNA: TGCAGCGTTGTTATGAGCGCTGAAGCTTTCTTT
clone size: -; V gene: TRBV4-3; D gene: TRBD2; J gene: TRBJ2-7; CDR3 protein: CASSQVAGSLYEQYF; CDR3 DNA: TGCGCCAGCAGCCAAGTAGCGGGGAGTCTCTACGAGCAGTACTTC
clone size: once; V gene: TRBV30; D gene: TRBD2; J gene: TRBJ2-5; CDR3 protein: CAWRARGTSGTQYF; CDR3 DNA: TGTGCCTGGAGGGCTAGAGGGACTAGCGGGACCCAGTACTTC
clone size: few; V gene: TRBV9; D gene: -; J gene: TRBJ2-1; CDR3 protein: CASSVRIYNEQFF; CDR3 DNA: TGTGCCAGCAGCGTACGGATTTACAATGAGCAGTTCTTC
clone size: -; V gene: TRBV25-1; D gene: -; J gene: TRBJ2-1; CDR3 protein: CASVHEPGVEQFF; CDR3 DNA: TGTGCCAGCGTCCACGAACCGGGAGTTGAGCAGTTCTTC
clone size: -; V gene: TRBV29-1; D gene: TRBD1; J gene: TRBJ2-1; CDR3 protein: CSVRIPGTGFEEQFF; CDR3 DNA: TGCAGCGTTCGAATTCCCGGGACAGGGTTCGAGGAGCAGTTCTTC
clone size: few; V gene: TRBV6-2/TRBV6-3; D gene: TRBD2; J gene: TRBJ2-7; CDR3 protein: CASSPRTSGSTYNEQYF; CDR3 DNA: TGTGCCAGCAGTCCCCGGACTAGCGGGAGTACGTACAATGAGCAGTACTTC
clone size: -; V gene: TRBV2; D gene: -; J gene: TRBJ1-1; CDR3 protein: CASKEGDGTEAFF; CDR3 DNA: TGTGCCAGCAAGGAGGGCGACGGGACTGAAGCTTTCTTT
clone size: -; V gene: TRBV6-2/TRBV6-3; D gene: -; J gene: TRBJ2-3; CDR3 protein: CASSYGRGSDTQYF; CDR3 DNA: TGTGCCAGCAGTTACGGAAGGGGTTCGGATACGCAGTATTTT
clone size: few; V gene: TRBV4-1; D gene: -; J gene: TRBJ2-4; CDR3 protein: CASRGLGKNIQYF; CDR3 DNA: TGCGCCAGCCGAGGATTAGGCAAAAACATTCAGTACTTC
clone size: once; V gene: TRBV6-1; D gene: -; J gene: TRBJ2-1; CDR3 protein: CASSEARRGANNEQFF; CDR3 DNA: TGTGCCAGCAGTGAAGCGCGAAGGGGGGCCAACAATGAGCAGTTCTTC
clone size: -; V gene: TRBV20-1; D gene: -; J gene: TRBJ2-5; CDR3 protein: CSGTNYQETQYF; CDR3 DNA: TGCAGTGGTACCAACTATCAAGAGACCCAGTACTTC